This T cell receptor beta chain was captured in a study of early T cells in non-severe SARS-CoV-2 infection. This clonotype came up a few times. The CDR3 is 15 amino acids. Deletions cut 9 bases from V and 0 bases from J, with 15 bases between. Germline CDR1 reads KGHDR; CDR2 reads SFDVKD. Each CDR3 protein gets one entry after TCRdb re-called the 5' RACE reads with MiXCR. The data contain tens of thousands of distinct CDR3 sequences, 5.5% to 8% of them singletons. The material sequenced was whole blood. This TCR was recovered from an adult who was a healthcare worker with PCR-confirmed SARS-CoV-2 infection or an uninfected control (not recorded which). The rearrangement joins TRBV24-1 to TRBJ2-3, with D possibly matching TRBD2 (6 bases). The CDR3: CATPYSGPSTDTQYF. The CDR3 DNA sequence: TGTGCCACCCCTTATAGCGGACCTAGCACAGATACGCAGTATTTT.